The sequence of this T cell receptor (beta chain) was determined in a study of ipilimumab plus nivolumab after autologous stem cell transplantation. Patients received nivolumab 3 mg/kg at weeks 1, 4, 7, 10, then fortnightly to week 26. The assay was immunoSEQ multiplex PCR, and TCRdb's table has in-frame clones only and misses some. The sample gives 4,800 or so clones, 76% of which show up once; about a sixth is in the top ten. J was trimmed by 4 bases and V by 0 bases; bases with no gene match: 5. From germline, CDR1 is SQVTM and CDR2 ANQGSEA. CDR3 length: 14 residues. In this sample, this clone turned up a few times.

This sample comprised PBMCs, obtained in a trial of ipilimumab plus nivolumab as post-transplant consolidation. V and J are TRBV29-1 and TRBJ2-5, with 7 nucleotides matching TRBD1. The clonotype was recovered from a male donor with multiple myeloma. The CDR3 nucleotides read TGCAGCGTTGAAGATCGCCGACAGGGAGAGACCCAGTACTTC. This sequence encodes CSVEDRRQGETQYF.